This is a list of T cell receptor beta chains from one sample in a study of blood T cell repertoires in COVID-19. Repertoires were generated with immunoSEQ multiplex PCR, while TCRdb's copy carries only in-frame clones and drops some. Of about 300,000 clones in the sample, around 88% are singletons; the top ten hold 1.5% to 2%. What was sequenced was peripheral blood. These receptors were obtained from a woman in her twenties or thirties with COVID-19, enrolled during active disease. The CDR3 runs from the conserved cysteine through the conserved F or W. The D gene is left open where the match is weak. Clone size appears in some rows only: once, few, many, or a class for an expanded clone.

>TRBV6-1|NA|NA|15|TRBJ2-1
CASSDQVSSYNEQFF
TGTGCCAGCAGTGATCAAGTGAGCTCCTACAATGAGCAGTTCTTC
>TRBV6-2/TRBV6-3|NA|NA|14|TRBJ1-2
CASSYLTLNYGYTF
TGTGCCAGCAGTTACTTGACACTGAACTATGGCTACACCTTC
>TRBV9|NA|few|16|TRBJ1-4
CASSPDRSATNEKLFF
TGTGCCAGCAGTCCTGACAGGTCAGCAACTAATGAAAAACTGTTTTTT
>TRBV7-3|TRBD2|NA|16|TRBJ2-1
CASSLTSSGGYNEQFF
TGTGCCAGCAGCTTAACAAGTAGCGGGGGCTACAATGAGCAGTTCTTC
>TRBV4-2|TRBD1|NA|14|TRBJ1-2
CASSQAGTAYGYTF
TGTGCCAGCAGCCAAGCCGGGACAGCATATGGCTACACCTTC
>TRBV2|NA|NA|15|TRBJ2-5
CASSEGQGIMKTQYF
TGTGCCAGCAGTGAGGGCCAGGGAATTATGAAGACCCAGTACTTC
>TRBV5-1|TRBD2|NA|16|TRBJ2-5
CASSNSIAGGEETQYF
TGCGCCAGCAGTAATTCAATAGCGGGGGGTGAGGAGACCCAGTACTTC
>TRBV7-2|TRBD2|NA|16|TRBJ2-3
CASSLVSSGVYSTQYF
TGTGCCAGCAGCTTAGTTTCTAGCGGGGTGTATTCTACGCAGTATTTT
>TRBV30|NA|once|14|TRBJ2-3
CAWSAGMGTDTQYF
TGTGCCTGGAGTGCAGGGATGGGCACAGATACGCAGTATTTT
>TRBV19|TRBD1|NA|14|TRBJ1-1
CASSPTGGLTEAFF
TGTGCCAGTAGCCCGACAGGGGGTTTGACTGAAGCTTTCTTT
>TRBV28|TRBD1|NA|13|TRBJ1-2
CASRRDSHYGYTF
TGTGCCAGCAGGAGGGACAGCCATTATGGCTACACCTTC
>TRBV3-1/TRBV3-2|NA|NA|16|TRBJ2-4
CASSQNPLAGRNIQYF
TGTGCCAGCAGCCAGAATCCCCTGGCAGGGAGGAACATTCAGTACTTC
>TRBV3-1/TRBV3-2|TRBD2|NA|15|TRBJ2-2
CASSQPGLVAGELFF
TGTGCCAGCAGCCAACCGGGACTAGTTGCCGGGGAGCTGTTTTTT
>TRBV5-5|NA|NA|16|TRBJ1-2
CASSPRGGGEDYGYTF
TGTGCCAGCAGCCCTCGCGGGGGAGGGGAGGACTATGGCTACACCTTC
>TRBV6-1|NA|NA|17|TRBJ2-2
CASSELGGPLNTGELFF
TGTGCCAGCAGTGAATTGGGGGGACCGCTCAACACCGGGGAGCTGTTTTTT
>TRBV5-6|NA|NA|13|TRBJ2-1
CASSLRGLDEQFF
TGTGCCAGCAGCTTAAGGGGGTTGGATGAGCAGTTCTTC
>TRBV3-1/TRBV3-2|TRBD2|NA|18|TRBJ2-3
CASRSGTSGGAIADTQYF
TGTGCCAGCAGATCCGGGACTAGCGGGGGGGCCATAGCAGATACGCAGTATTTT
>TRBV27|TRBD1|NA|17|TRBJ1-2
CASSLLHSTGVFGGYTF
TGTGCCAGCAGTTTACTCCACTCGACAGGGGTTTTCGGTGGCTACACCTTC
>TRBV6-5|TRBD1|NA|15|TRBJ2-3
CASSWDSADTDTQYF
TGTGCCAGCAGTTGGGACAGCGCGGACACAGATACGCAGTATTTT
>TRBV5-5|NA|NA|16|TRBJ2-5
CASSLGVLQGGETQYF
TGTGCCAGCAGCTTGGGGGTCCTACAGGGCGGGGAGACCCAGTACTTC
>TRBV28|NA|NA|14|TRBJ1-1
CASSLVFPGTEAFF
TGTGCCAGCAGTTTAGTCTTCCCAGGGACTGAAGCTTTCTTT
>TRBV7-6|NA|NA|14|TRBJ1-1
CASSLGGGPLEAFF
TGTGCCAGCAGCTTAGGGGGGGGACCCCTTGAAGCTTTCTTT
>TRBV9|TRBD1|NA|15|TRBJ1-1
CASSVAGQGNTEAFF
TGTGCCAGCAGCGTAGCGGGACAGGGCAACACTGAAGCTTTCTTT
>TRBV5-6|NA|NA|15|TRBJ1-4
CASSVRHATNEKLFF
TGTGCCAGCAGCGTGCGCCATGCAACTAATGAAAAACTGTTTTTT
>TRBV28|TRBD1|NA|16|TRBJ1-4
CASSSLGTATNEKLFF
TGTGCCAGCAGTTCCCTTGGGACAGCAACTAATGAAAAACTGTTTTTT
>TRBV27|NA|NA|13|TRBJ2-1
CASRPGVFNEQFF
TGTGCCAGCAGACCGGGGGTTTTCAATGAGCAGTTCTTC
>TRBV10-3|NA|NA|14|TRBJ1-2
CAISDDSSNYGYTF
TGTGCCATCAGTGACGACAGTTCTAACTATGGCTACACCTTC
>TRBV13|TRBD2|NA|16|TRBJ2-1
CASSLPSGGTYNEQFF
TGTGCCAGCAGCTTACCTAGCGGGGGTACATACAATGAGCAGTTCTTC
>TRBV7-9|NA|few|15|TRBJ1-4
CASSPRQSTNEKLFF
TGTGCCAGCAGCCCACGACAGTCAACTAATGAAAAACTGTTTTTT
>TRBV18|NA|NA|13|TRBJ1-1
CASLLLKNTEAFF
TGTGCCAGCTTATTATTAAAGAACACTGAAGCTTTCTTT
>TRBV14|TRBD2|NA|17|TRBJ2-3
CASSQPRTSGGTDTQYF
TGTGCCAGCAGCCAACCCAGGACTAGCGGGGGCACAGATACGCAGTATTTT
>TRBV6-2/TRBV6-3|NA|NA|17|TRBJ2-5
CASSPPQAFAGQETQYF
TGTGCCAGCAGCCCCCCCCAGGCGTTTGCAGGGCAAGAGACCCAGTACTTC
>TRBV5-4|TRBD1|NA|14|TRBJ2-5
CASSLDRGLETQYF
TGTGCCAGCAGCTTGGACAGGGGGCTGGAGACCCAGTACTTC
>TRBV3-1/TRBV3-2|NA|NA|14|TRBJ1-2
CASSQAAGGGGYTF
TGTGCCAGCAGCCAAGCCGCGGGGGGTGGCGGCTACACCTTC
>TRBV5-5|NA|NA|14|TRBJ2-2
CASSSQGNTGELFF
TGTGCCAGCAGCTCTCAGGGGAACACCGGGGAGCTGTTTTTT
>TRBV5-1|TRBD1|NA|15|TRBJ1-6
CASSLAGTVNSPLHF
TGCGCCAGCAGCTTGGCCGGGACAGTTAATTCACCCCTCCACTTT
>TRBV9|NA|few|19|TRBJ1-4
CASSVGRGQNPISNEKLFF
TGTGCCAGCAGCGTAGGCCGGGGTCAGAATCCTATCTCTAATGAAAAACTGTTTTTT
>TRBV9|TRBD1|NA|16|TRBJ1-2
CASSVEGRGSGDGYTF
TGTGCCAGCAGCGTAGAGGGCAGGGGGTCGGGTGATGGCTACACCTTC
>TRBV7-9|TRBD1|NA|15|TRBJ1-5
CASRTGQDSYQPQHF
TGTGCCAGCAGGACCGGACAGGATAGCTATCAGCCCCAGCATTTT
>TRBV24-1|NA|once|15|TRBJ1-6
CATSDSPPRGSPLHF
TGTGCCACCAGTGACTCCCCACCTCGGGGATCACCCCTCCACTTT
>TRBV5-1|TRBD1|NA|14|TRBJ1-6
CASSPGTGNSPLHF
TGCGCCAGCAGCCCTGGGACAGGAAATTCACCCCTCCACTTT
>TRBV2|TRBD1|NA|14|TRBJ1-1
CASSVATQGRRAFF
TGTGCCAGCAGTGTAGCTACACAGGGGAGGAGGGCTTTCTTT
>TRBV29-1|TRBD1|NA|13|TRBJ1-2
CSARDRSPYGYTF
TGCAGCGCCCGGGACAGGAGTCCCTATGGCTACACCTTC
>TRBV28|TRBD1|NA|14|TRBJ1-2
CASSLRDRGHGYTF
TGTGCCAGCAGTTTAAGGGACAGGGGTCATGGCTACACCTTC
>TRBV6-5|NA|once|12|TRBJ1-2
CASSQRLLGYTF
TGTGCCAGCAGCCAGCGATTATTGGGCTACACCTTC
>TRBV12-3/TRBV12-4|TRBD1|NA|13|TRBJ2-7
CASSQNPGQGPSF
TGTGCCAGCAGCCAGAATCCGGGACAGGGGCCATCCTTC